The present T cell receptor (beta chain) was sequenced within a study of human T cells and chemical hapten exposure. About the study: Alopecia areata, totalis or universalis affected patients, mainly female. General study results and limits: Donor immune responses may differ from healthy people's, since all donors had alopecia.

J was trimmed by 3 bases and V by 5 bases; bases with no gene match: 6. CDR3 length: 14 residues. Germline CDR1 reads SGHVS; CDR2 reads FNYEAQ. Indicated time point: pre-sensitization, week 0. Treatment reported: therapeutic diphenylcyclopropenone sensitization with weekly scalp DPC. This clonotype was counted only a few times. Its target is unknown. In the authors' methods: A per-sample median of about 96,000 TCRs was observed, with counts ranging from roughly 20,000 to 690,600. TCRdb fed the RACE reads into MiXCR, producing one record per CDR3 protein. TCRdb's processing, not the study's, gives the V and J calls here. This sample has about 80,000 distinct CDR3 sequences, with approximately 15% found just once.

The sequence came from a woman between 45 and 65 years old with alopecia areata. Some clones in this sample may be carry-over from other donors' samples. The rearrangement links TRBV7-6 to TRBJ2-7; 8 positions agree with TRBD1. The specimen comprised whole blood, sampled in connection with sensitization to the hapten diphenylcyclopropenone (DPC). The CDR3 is CASSQTDRGYEQYF. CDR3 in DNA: TGTGCCAGCAGCCAAACAGACAGGGGCTACGAGCAGTACTTC.